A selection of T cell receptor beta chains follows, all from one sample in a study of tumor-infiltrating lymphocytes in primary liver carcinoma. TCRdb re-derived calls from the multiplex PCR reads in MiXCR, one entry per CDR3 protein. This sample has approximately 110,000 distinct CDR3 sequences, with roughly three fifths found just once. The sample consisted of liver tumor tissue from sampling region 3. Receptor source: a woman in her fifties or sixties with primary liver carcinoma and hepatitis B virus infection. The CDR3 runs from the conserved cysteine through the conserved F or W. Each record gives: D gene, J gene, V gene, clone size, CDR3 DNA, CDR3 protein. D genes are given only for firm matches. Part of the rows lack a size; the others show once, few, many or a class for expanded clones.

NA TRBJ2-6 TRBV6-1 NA TGTGCCAGCAGTGATCACCCAATATTCTCTGGGGCCAACGCCCTGACTTTC CASSDHPIFSGANALTF
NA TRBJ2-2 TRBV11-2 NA TGTGCCAGCAGCTTAGAACAGGCGGTCGAGGAGCTGCTTTTT CASSLEQAVEELLF
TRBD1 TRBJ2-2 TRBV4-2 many TGTGCCAGCAGCTCAGGGACAGGGGCAGCCGGGGAGCTGTTTTTT CASSSGTGAAGELFF
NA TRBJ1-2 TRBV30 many TGTGCCTGGAACCTCCCCCCAGACTATGGCTACACCTTC CAWNLPPDYGYTF
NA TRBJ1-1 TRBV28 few TGTGCCAGCACGTCGACAGGACGGAACACTGAAGCTTTCTTT CASTSTGRNTEAFF
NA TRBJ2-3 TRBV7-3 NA TGTGCCAGCAGCCCCTTAGCGTCTAGCACAGATACGCAGTATTTT CASSPLASSTDTQYF
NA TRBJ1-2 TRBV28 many TGTGCCAGCAGTCCGATCCTTAACTATGGCTACACCTTC CASSPILNYGYTF
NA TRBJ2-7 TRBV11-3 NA TGTGCCAGCAGAATCACAGGGTGTCACGAGCAGTACTTC CASRITGCHEQYF
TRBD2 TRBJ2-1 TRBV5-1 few TGCGCCAGCAGCATGACTAGCGGGGCTTCATTAGACAATGAGCGGTTCTTC CASSMTSGASLDNERFF
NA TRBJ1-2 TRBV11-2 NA TGTGCCAGTAGCCGTACTTCGGGGCAGGGCTATAGCTACACCTTC CASSRTSGQGYSYTF
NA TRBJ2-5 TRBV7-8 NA TGTACCAGCAGCTTTGGTTCGGGCGGACAAGAGACCCAGTACTTC CTSSFGSGGQETQYF
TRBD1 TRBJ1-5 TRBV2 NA TGTGCCAGCAGAAGACAGGGAGATGGCAATCAGCCCCAGCATTTT CASRRQGDGNQPQHF
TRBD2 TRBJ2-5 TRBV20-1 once TGCAGTGCTAGGGATCTTTCTAGCGGGAGTATCCAAGAGACCCAGTACTTC CSARDLSSGSIQETQYF
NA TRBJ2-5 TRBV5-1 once TGCGCCAGCAGCCCAGGGGACCACCAAGAGACCCAGTACTTC CASSPGDHQETQYF
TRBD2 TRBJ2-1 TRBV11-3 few TGTGCCAGCAGCTTCGGGGCCGGTTGGACTAGCGGGAGCAATGAGCAGTTCTTC CASSFGAGWTSGSNEQFF
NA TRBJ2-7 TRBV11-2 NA TGTGCCAGCAGCCCCCAGAGATTTAGCTTCTACGGGCAGTACTTC CASSPQRFSFYGQYF
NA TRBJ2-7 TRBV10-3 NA TGTGCCATCAGAGAGACTAGAGCCTCCGAGCAGTACTTC CAIRETRASEQYF
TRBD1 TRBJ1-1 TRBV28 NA TGTGCCAATAGTTGGGGACAGGGCACTGAAGCTTTCTTT CANSWGQGTEAFF
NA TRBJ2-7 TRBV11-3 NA TGTGCAAGCAACACCACAGGCTACGAGCAGTACTTC CASNTTGYEQYF
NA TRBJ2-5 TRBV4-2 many TGTGCCAGCAGCCCCACCCCGGGAGCAAAAGAGACCCAGTACTTC CASSPTPGAKETQYF
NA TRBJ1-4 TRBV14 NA TGTGCCAGCAGCCAAGGAAACCGGCCAGATCGGGCAACTAATGAAAAACTGTTTTTT CASSQGNRPDRATNEKLFF
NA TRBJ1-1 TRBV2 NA TGTGCCAGCAGGCCCGTGGGCCTCACGAGTACTGAAGCTTTCTTT CASRPVGLTSTEAFF
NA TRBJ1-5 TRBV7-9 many TGTGCCAGCAGCCTCGAAGGGCCCCAGCATTTT CASSLEGPQHF
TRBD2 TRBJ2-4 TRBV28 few TGTGCCAGCACACTGACTAGCGGGAGGGGGGCCAAAAACATTCAGTACTTC CASTLTSGRGAKNIQYF
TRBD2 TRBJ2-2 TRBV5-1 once TGCGCCAGCAGCTTAAGCGGGAGAGCGAACACCGGGGAGCTGTTGTTT CASSLSGRANTGELLF
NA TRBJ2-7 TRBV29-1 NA TGCAGCGTTGATTCCGATAATCCTCCCTACGAGCAGTATTTC CSVDSDNPPYEQYF
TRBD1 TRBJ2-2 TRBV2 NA TGTGCCAGCAGTGGACTGGGACAGGGCACCGGGGAGCTGTTTTTT CASSGLGQGTGELFF
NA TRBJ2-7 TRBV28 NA TGTGCCAGCAGTTCGTCACATTGGGAGCAGTACTTC CASSSSHWEQYF
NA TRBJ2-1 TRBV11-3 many TGTGCCAGCAGCTTAGGCGTCTCGAACAATGAGCAGTTCTTC CASSLGVSNNEQFF
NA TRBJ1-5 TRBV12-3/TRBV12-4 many TGTGCCAGCAGCTTAACCCCCATTCAGCCCCAGCATTTT CASSLTPIQPQHF
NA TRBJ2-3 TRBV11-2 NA TGTGCCAGCAGCTTGCTCCCGAGCACAGATACCCGGTATTTT CASSLLPSTDTRYF
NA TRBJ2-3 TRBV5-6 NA TGTGCCAGCAGCTTGCTAGGCACCTCTAGCACAGATACGCAGTGTTTT CASSLLGTSSTDTQCF
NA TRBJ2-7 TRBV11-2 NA TGTGCCAACACTAGGACATCTTCTAGCTACTACGAGCAGTACTTC CANTRTSSSYYEQYF
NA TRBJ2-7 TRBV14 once TGTGCCAGCAGTCAAGACCAGGGAAGGATGCAGTACTTC CASSQDQGRMQYF
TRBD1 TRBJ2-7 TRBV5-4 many TGTGCCAGCAGCGTCGGGACAGCGGACTCCTACGAGCAGTACTTC CASSVGTADSYEQYF
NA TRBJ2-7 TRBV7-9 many TGTGCCAGCAGCTTCAGCGAATACGAGCAGTACTTC CASSFSEYEQYF
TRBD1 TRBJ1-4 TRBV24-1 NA TGTGCCACCAGTGATGTGACAGGGGACCCAACTAATGAAAAACTGTTTTTT CATSDVTGDPTNEKLFF
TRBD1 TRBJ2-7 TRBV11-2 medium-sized TGTGCCAGCAGCCGGACAGGGGCCTACGAGCAGTACTTC CASSRTGAYEQYF
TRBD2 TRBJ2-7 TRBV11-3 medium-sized TGTGCCAGCAGCTTAGATCGGGCTAGCGGCTACGAGCAGCACTTC CASSLDRASGYEQHF
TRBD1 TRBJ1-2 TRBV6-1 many TGTGCCAGCAGTGAAGGGACAGGAACCTACTATGGCTACACCTTC CASSEGTGTYYGYTF
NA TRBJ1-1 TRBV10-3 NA TGTGCCATCAGTGAGTTGGTCCTCTCAGGGTTAGGGGCTGAAGCTTTCTTC CAISELVLSGLGAEAFF
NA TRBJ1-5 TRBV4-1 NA TGCGCCAGCAGCACGACTGACAGGTCCCTCAATCAGCCCCTACATTTT CASSTTDRSLNQPLHF
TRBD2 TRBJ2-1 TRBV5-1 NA TGCGCCAGCAGCTTGGGACCACAAGCGGGAGGCGGCGATGAGCACTTCTTC CASSLGPQAGGGDEHFF
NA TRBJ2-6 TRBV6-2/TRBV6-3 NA TGTGCCAGCAGTCCTCTCGGTTCTTGGGCCAACGTCTTGACTTTC CASSPLGSWANVLTF
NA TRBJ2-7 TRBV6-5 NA TGTGCCAGCAGTTTTGACAGGTTGGTCCCCTACGAGCAGTACTTC CASSFDRLVPYEQYF
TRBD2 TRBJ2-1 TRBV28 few TGTGCCAGCCAGCTAGCGGGAGAGGGGATCAATGAGCAGTTCTTC CASQLAGEGINEQFF
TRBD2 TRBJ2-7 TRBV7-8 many TGTGCCAGCAACCTGCGGGGGGGGGACGGCGAGCAGTACTTC CASNLRGGDGEQYF
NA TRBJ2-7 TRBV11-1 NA TGTGCCAGGAGCTTAAGGGTCAGGACCAACGAGCAGTACTTC CARSLRVRTNEQYF
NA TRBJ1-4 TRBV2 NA TGCGCCAGCTGGGCAGGGGCAAGGGACGAAAAACTGTTTTTT CASWAGARDEKLFF